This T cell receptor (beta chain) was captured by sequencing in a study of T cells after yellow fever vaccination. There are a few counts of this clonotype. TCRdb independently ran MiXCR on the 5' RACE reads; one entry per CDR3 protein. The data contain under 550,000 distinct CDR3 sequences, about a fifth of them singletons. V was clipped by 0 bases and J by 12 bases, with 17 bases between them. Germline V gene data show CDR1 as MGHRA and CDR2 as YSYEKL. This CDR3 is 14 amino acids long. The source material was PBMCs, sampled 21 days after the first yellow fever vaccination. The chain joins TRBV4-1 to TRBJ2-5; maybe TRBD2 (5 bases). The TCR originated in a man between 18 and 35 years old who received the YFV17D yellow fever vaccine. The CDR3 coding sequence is TGCGCCAGCAGCCAAGATAGGGCTAGCCGGGTGGAGTACTTC. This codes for CASSQDRASRVEYF.